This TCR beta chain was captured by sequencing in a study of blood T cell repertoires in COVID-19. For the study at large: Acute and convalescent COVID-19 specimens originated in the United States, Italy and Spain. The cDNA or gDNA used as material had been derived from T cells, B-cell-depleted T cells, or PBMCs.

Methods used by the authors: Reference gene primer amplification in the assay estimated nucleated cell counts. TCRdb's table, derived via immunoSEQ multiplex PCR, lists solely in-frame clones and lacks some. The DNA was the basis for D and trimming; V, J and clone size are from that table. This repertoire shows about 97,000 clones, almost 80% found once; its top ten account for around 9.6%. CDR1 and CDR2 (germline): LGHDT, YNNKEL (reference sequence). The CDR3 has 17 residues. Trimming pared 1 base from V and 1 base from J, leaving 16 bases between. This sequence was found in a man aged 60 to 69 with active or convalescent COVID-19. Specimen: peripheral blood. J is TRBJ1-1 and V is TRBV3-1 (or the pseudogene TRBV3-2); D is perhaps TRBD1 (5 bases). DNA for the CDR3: TGTGCCAGCAGCCAAGCTGGTAGACAGATATCGAACACTGAAGCTTTCTTT. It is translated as CASSQAGRQISNTEAFF.